The 5 T cell receptor beta chains in this list originate from one sample, sequenced in a study of T-cell reconstitution after alpha-beta-depleted transplantation in children. The library targeted TCRbeta and was prepared with unique molecular identifiers. TCRdb recomputed calls from the PCR reads with MiXCR, one row per CDR3 protein. The table records hundreds of thousands of distinct CDR3 sequences, roughly 18% of them present only once. This specimen consisted of PBMCs, mostly from graft donor cells, obtained 360 days after TCRalphabeta/CD19-depleted stem cell transplant. These receptors all come from a male patient aged 2-9 years who had a stem cell transplant for acute lymphoblastic leukemia, so the T cells may come from the graft donor.

The table lists this clonotype with a few counts. The J gene is TRBJ2-3, the V gene TRBV9, with TRBD2 matching 8 bases. Germline V gene lookup returns CDR1 SGDLS and CDR2 YYNGEE. After removal of 4 bases from V and 2 bases from J, the junction contained 12 bases not matched to a gene. CDR3 length: 17 amino acids. CDR3 sequence (DNA): TGTGCCAGCAGCCTGTCGAGTAGCGGGGACTACACAGATACGCAGTATTTT. This gives the protein CASSLSSSGDYTDTQYF.

This clonotype was seen many times. This sequence joins TRBV20-1 and TRBJ1-2; no firm D call. This CDR3 is 12 amino acids long. Germline CDR1 and CDR2: DFQATT and SNEGSKA (reference sequence). The V gene lost 6 bases and the J gene lost 1 base, with 9 bases spanning the gap. This CDR3 reads CSAFGVNYGYTF. The CDR3 bases are TGCAGTGCCTTCGGGGTTAACTATGGCTACACCTTC.

This clonotype was counted a few times. This chain joins TRBV4-3 and TRBJ2-7, with TRBD2 matching over 13 bases. Germline V gives CDR1 LGHNA, CDR2 YSLEER. The V and J ends lost 5 bases and 5 bases, in that order; junction bases with no gene match: 18. The length of the CDR3 is 19 residues. CDR3 loop: CASSTSRLAGGTSFHEQYF. CDR3 sequence (DNA): TGCGCCAGCAGCACTTCAAGACTAGCGGGAGGAACCTCGTTCCACGAGCAGTACTTC.

A few counts support this clonotype. An end of the junction differs from the germline gene, which may be a read error. The V and J genes are TRBV2 and TRBJ2-5, with 7 bases fitting TRBD1. CDR3 length equals 11 residues. Per germline, CDR1 SNHLY and CDR2 FYNNEI. The CDR3 bases are TGTGCCAGCAGGCTGGACAGGACCCTGTACTTC. Amino acid sequence: CASRLDRTLYF. The whole variable domain, remainder taken from reference TRBV2 and TRBJ2-5, is EPEVTQTPSHQVTQMGQEVILRCVPISNHLYFYWYRQILGQKVEFLVSFYNNEISEKSEIFDDQFSVERPDGSNFTLKIRSTKLEDSAMYFCASRLDRTLYFGPGTRLLVL.

The V and J genes are TRBV4-1 and TRBJ1-5, with D unclear. Germline lookup yields CDR1 MGHRA and CDR2 YSYEKL. The germline V and J ends were trimmed by 1 base and 1 base, with 14 bases remaining between them. This CDR3 is 17 amino acids long. This CDR3 is CASSQVPQQGSNQPQHF. In DNA form, the CDR3 reads TGCGCCAGCAGCCAAGTCCCCCAACAAGGGAGCAATCAGCCCCAGCATTTT.